This T cell receptor (beta chain) was retrieved from a study of beta chain features in type 1 diabetes. Expressed TCRB transcripts were sequenced, since all the RNA that had been isolated was reverse transcribed. Here immunoSEQ multiplex PCR was the method, and the copy in TCRdb shows in-frame clones only, minus some. Of 450,000 to 550,000 clones listed, about 30% were seen once; the top ten hold about 0.065%. This clonotype was obtained from a young man in good health. The sample was naive CD4+ T cells from blood.

Written as DNA, the CDR3 is TGTGCCACCAGCAGATTCGGACTAGCGGGAGGGGTGGATGAGCAGTTCTTC. Its translation is CATSRFGLAGGVDEQFF. This sequence joins TRBV15 and TRBJ2-1, with TRBD2 identical over 15 bases. Germline V CDR1 and CDR2: LNHNV, YYDKDF (reference sequence). V was clipped by 2 bases and J by 8 bases; unmatched bases: 7. CDR3 length equals 17 residues.